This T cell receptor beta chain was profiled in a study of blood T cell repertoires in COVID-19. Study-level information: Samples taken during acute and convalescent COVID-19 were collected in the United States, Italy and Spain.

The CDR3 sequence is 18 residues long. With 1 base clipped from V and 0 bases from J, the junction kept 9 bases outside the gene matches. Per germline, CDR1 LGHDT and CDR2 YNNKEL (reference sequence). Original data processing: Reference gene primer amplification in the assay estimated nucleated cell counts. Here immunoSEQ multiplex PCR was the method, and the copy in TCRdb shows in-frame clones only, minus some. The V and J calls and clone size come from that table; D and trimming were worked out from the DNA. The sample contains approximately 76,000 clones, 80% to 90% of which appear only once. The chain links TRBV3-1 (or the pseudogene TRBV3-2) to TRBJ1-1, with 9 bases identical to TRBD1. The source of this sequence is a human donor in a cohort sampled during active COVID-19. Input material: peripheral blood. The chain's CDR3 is CASSQGNLGQGMNTEAFF. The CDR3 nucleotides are TGTGCCAGCAGCCAAGGGAACCTCGGACAGGGGATGAACACTGAAGCTTTCTTT.